This TCR beta chain was sequenced for a study of shared clonotypes between healthy human individuals. Sequencing used immunoSEQ multiplex PCR; TCRdb keeps in-frame clones, though not all of them. The sample consists of nearly 1,000,000 clones, more than 75% of them appearing once. Material for sequencing was memory CD4+ T cells sorted from blood. Subset denoted: CD45RA-negative fraction. This receptor was taken from a man aged 18 to 35 in good health.

In nucleotides, the CDR3 is TGTGCCAGCAGCATTTACAGGGAAGGTGAGCAGTACTTC. Protein: CASSIYREGEQYF. The chain carries TRBV5-4 and TRBJ2-7, with D possibly being TRBD1 (6 bases). The germline V gene has CDR1 SGHNT and CDR2 YYREEE (reference sequence). The CDR3 is 13 amino acids. V was cut by 4 bases and J by 7 bases, with 15 bases left in between.